This TCR beta chain appears in the sequencing data of a study of cytomegalovirus exposure and HLA in healthy donors. The overall study: The same platform was used for the roughly 110 validation repertoires as for the roughly 730 first-cohort repertoires, as reported in a later analysis.

The donors were members of the validation cohort, which comprised approximately 120 subjects and was separate from the first cohort of about 700 subjects. TCRdb's copy holds only in-frame clones and misses some; the assay was immunoSEQ multiplex PCR. This sample yields around 150,000 clones, of which about 91% are seen a single time; around 8% belongs to the top ten. Germline V gene data show CDR1 as MNHEY and CDR2 as SVGAGI. CDR3 length: 13 amino acids. V lost 3 bases, J lost 11 bases, and 8 bases stayed unmatched. The chain links TRBV6-5 to TRBJ1-1; TRBD1 agrees at 8 bases. What was sequenced was PBMCs. The origin of this receptor is a woman aged 18-35 years in good health and CMV-seropositive. The CDR3 DNA follows: TGTGCCAGCAGTTATAGTGAGCAGGGGGCGGCTTTCTTT. This encodes CASSYSEQGAAFF.